This T cell receptor (beta chain) appears in the sequencing data of a study of blood T cell repertoires in COVID-19. With 4 bases removed from V and 1 base from J, the gap between germline ends came to 7 bases. Germline lookup yields CDR1 SNHLY and CDR2 FYNNEI. The CDR3 covers 13 residues. Sequencing used immunoSEQ multiplex PCR; TCRdb keeps in-frame clones, though not all of them. The table shows about 230,000 clones, with less than 85% occurring only once. The sequence came from a woman in her 70s with active or convalescent COVID-19. Sequenced sample: peripheral blood. The J gene is TRBJ1-1, the V gene TRBV2; D is perhaps TRBD1 (5 bases). The CDR3 protein is CASSGQPNTEAFF. The DNA for the CDR3 is TGTGCCAGCAGTGGACAGCCGAACACTGAAGCTTTCTTT.